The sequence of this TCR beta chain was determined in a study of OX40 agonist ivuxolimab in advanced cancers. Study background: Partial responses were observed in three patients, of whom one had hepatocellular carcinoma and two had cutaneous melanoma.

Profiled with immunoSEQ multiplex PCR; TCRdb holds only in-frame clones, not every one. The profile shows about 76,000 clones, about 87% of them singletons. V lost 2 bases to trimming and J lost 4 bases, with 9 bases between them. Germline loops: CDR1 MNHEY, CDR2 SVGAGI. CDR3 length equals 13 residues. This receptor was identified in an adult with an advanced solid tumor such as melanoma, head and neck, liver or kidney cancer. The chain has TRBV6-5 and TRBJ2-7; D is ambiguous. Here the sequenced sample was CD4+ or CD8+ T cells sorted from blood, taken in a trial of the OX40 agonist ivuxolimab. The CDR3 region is CASSYDAQYEQYV. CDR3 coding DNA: TGTGCCAGCAGTTACGATGCACAATACGAGCAGTACGTC.